The 6 T cell receptor beta chains listed next were all sequenced from one sample in a study of cytotoxic CD8 clonotypes in ibrutinib-treated CLL. TCRdb's table, derived via immunoSEQ multiplex PCR, lists solely in-frame clones and lacks some. The sample carries 150,000 or so clones, 75% to 90% recorded once. Sequencing used PBMCs, obtained after 24 months of ibrutinib treatment. These receptors all stem from a human donor with chronic lymphocytic leukemia.

The CDR3 loop reads CASSPGSGLAGNTGELFF. The CDR3 DNA follows: TGCGCCAGCAGCCCGGGGTCTGGACTAGCGGGGAACACCGGGGAGCTGTTTTTT. This chain uses TRBV5-1 with TRBJ2-2; 11 bases agree with TRBD2. Germline V lookup: CDR1 SGHRS, CDR2 YFSETQ. The CDR3 contains 18 residues. The trim removed 4 bases at V and 1 base at J, leaving 9 bases unmatched.

The chain couples TRBV10-3 to TRBJ2-1, with TRBD2 matching over 7 bases. CDR1 is ENHRY, CDR2 SYGVKD, per germline. There are 14 residues in the CDR3. Trimming removed 10 bases from V and 8 bases from J; junction bases left unmatched: 14. This CDR3 is CATQAGKGIYEQFF. The CDR3 DNA is TGTGCCACCCAAGCGGGAAAGGGTATCTATGAGCAGTTCTTC.

V is TRBV7-9 and J is TRBJ1-3, with no clear D. The germline V gene has CDR1 SEHNR and CDR2 FQNEAQ (reference sequence). There are 16 residues in the CDR3. V was shortened by 0 bases and J by 2 bases, with 11 bases between the two germline ends. This CDR3 is CASSLAYGAAGNTIYF. As DNA, the CDR3 is TGTGCCAGCAGCTTAGCCTATGGAGCGGCTGGAAACACCATATATTTT.

The chain joins TRBV6-1 to TRBJ2-1, with TRBD2 matching over 10 bases. This CDR3 has 16 residues. Germline V gene lookup returns CDR1 MNHNS and CDR2 SASEGT. V trimming: 3 bases; J trimming: 3 bases; junction bases outside the gene matches: 5. In DNA form, the CDR3 reads TGTGCCAGCAGTGAGGTCCTAGCGGGGGTCTACAATGAGCAGTTCTTC. Translation: CASSEVLAGVYNEQFF.

This clone was detected a few times. The gene calls are TRBV4-1 and TRBJ2-2, with D possibly being TRBD2 (6 bases). Trimming left V 4 bases short and J 1 base short, with 13 bases between. The CDR3 covers 16 residues. CDR1 and CDR2 from the germline V gene are MGHRA and YSYEKL. CDR3 bases: TGCGCCAGCAGCCTAGGAGGGGCGAAGAACACCGGGGAGCTGTTTTTT. Encoded protein: CASSLGGAKNTGELFF.

As for this clone: An end of the junction does not agree with germline; a read error may underlie this. The chain uses TRBV2 and TRBJ1-2; D gene uncertain. Per the germline V gene, CDR1 is SNHLY and CDR2 is FYNNEI. CDR3 length: 13 amino acids. CDR3 sequence (DNA): TGTGCCATCAGTCGGGATACTAACTATGGCTACACCTTC. This gives the protein CAISRDTNYGYTF.